Listed here are 32 T cell receptor beta chains from one sample, sequenced in a study of blood T cell repertoires in COVID-19. The table came from immunoSEQ multiplex PCR; TCRdb's copy has only in-frame clones and leaves some out. This table holds under 50,000 clones, 75% to 80% found once. What was sequenced was peripheral blood. These receptors all stem from a human donor with active or convalescent COVID-19. The donor label of this sample is uncertain.

In DNA form, the CDR3 reads TGCGCCAGCAGCTTGGCCCTTTCTACGGCTAGTTGGACAGATACGCAGTATTTT. This gives the protein CASSLALSTASWTDTQYF. The V and J genes are TRBV5-1 and TRBJ2-3; no clear D. Between the trimmed V and J ends, which lost 0 bases and 3 bases, there was a span of 20 bases. The CDR3 has 18 residues. CDR1 is SGHRS, CDR2 YFSETQ, per germline.

The V gene is TRBV6-4, the J gene TRBJ1-5; D possibly corresponds to TRBD1 (5 bases). The germline V gene has CDR1 MRHNA and CDR2 SNTAGT. V lost 3 bases, J lost 6 bases, and 12 bases lay in between. This CDR3 comprises 14 residues. Here the CDR3 DNA reads TGTGCCAGCAGTGAACAGGCGGGAAGTCAGCCCCAGCATTTT. It translates to CASSEQAGSQPQHF.

The V gene is TRBV6-5, the J gene TRBJ2-5, with D possibly TRBD1 on 6 matching bases. Germline CDR1 reads MNHEY; CDR2 reads SVGAGI. Trimming stripped 10 bases from V and 2 bases from J, with 17 bases between. The CDR3 contains 14 residues. The CDR3 reads CATVRPGQQETQYF. CDR3 in DNA: TGTGCCACCGTCCGGCCGGGACAACAAGAGACCCAGTACTTC.

This chain joins TRBV4-3 and TRBJ2-7; a weak D match, TRBD2 (6 bases). CDR1 and CDR2 from the germline V gene are LGHNA and YSLEER. The CDR3 is 16 residues long. Trimming removed 4 bases at V and 4 bases at J, with 20 bases between. The CDR3 nucleotides are TGCGCCAGCAGCCTGGTCGCGGGCGGGGCTGAGTACGAGCAGTACTTC. Amino acid sequence: CASSLVAGGAEYEQYF.

CDR3: CASSPDRAYYGYTF. DNA for the CDR3: TGCGCCAGCAGCCCGGACAGGGCCTACTATGGCTACACCTTC. The chain is built from TRBV5-1 and TRBJ1-2; 8 bases are shared with TRBD1. The CDR3 runs 14 residues. Germline V CDR1 and CDR2: SGHRS, YFSETQ. V lost 4 bases to trimming and J lost 3 bases; unmatched junction nucleotides: 5.

The rearrangement joins TRBV28 to TRBJ2-3; maybe TRBD2 (6 bases). CDR3 size: 18 residues. V dropped 7 bases and J dropped 1 base, with 24 bases sitting between them. Germline lookup yields CDR1 MDHEN and CDR2 SYDVKM. The CDR3 DNA is TGTGCCAGCACCAGCACCTCCGGGACTTGGTCGGGCACAGATACGCAGTATTTT. Protein sequence: CASTSTSGTWSGTDTQYF.

This chain uses TRBV5-1 with TRBJ2-6; TRBD1 aligns across 11 bases. Germline V gives CDR1 SGHRS, CDR2 YFSETQ. The CDR3 is 17 amino acids. V lost 2 bases, J lost 4 bases, and 5 bases stayed unmatched. In nucleotides, the CDR3 is TGCGCCAGCAGCTTTGGGACAGGGGGGGCAGGGGCCAACGTCCTGACTTTC. It is translated as CASSFGTGGAGANVLTF.

The chain is built from TRBV30 and TRBJ2-7; D might be TRBD1 (5 bases). The V end was cut by 4 bases, the J end by 1 base, with 8 bases between. The CDR3 contains 12 residues. Germline V CDR1 and CDR2: GTSNPN, SVGIG (reference sequence). CDR3 in DNA: TGTGCCTGGACGCAGGGATCCTACGAGCAGTACTTC. Encoded protein: CAWTQGSYEQYF.

J is TRBJ1-6 and V is TRBV9, with D uncertain. V lost 4 bases and J lost 6, with 17 bases in between. The CDR3 is 16 residues long. Germline CDR1 is SGDLS and CDR2 is YYNGEE. The CDR3 here is CASSPSVATINSPLHF. CDR3 DNA sequence: TGTGCCAGCAGCCCTTCAGTAGCAACCATTAATTCACCCCTCCACTTT.

The rearrangement links TRBV3-1 (or the pseudogene TRBV3-2) to TRBJ1-2; D may be TRBD1 (6 bases). The CDR3 runs 12 residues. The V gene's germline CDR1 is LGHDT and CDR2 YNNKEL (reference sequence). The germline V and J ends were trimmed by 5 bases and 6 bases, with 10 bases remaining between them. The CDR3 region is CASSSRQDGYTF. DNA of the CDR3: TGTGCCAGCAGCTCCCGACAGGATGGCTACACCTTC.

The chain recombines TRBV9 with TRBJ2-2; TRBD2 matches 8 bases. There are 16 residues in the CDR3. Germline CDR1 is SGDLS and CDR2 is YYNGEE. The V segment lost 0 bases and the J segment 2 bases; nucleotides outside the gene matches: 3. In nucleotides, the CDR3 is TGTGCCAGCAGCGTAGCCGGGGGGGGAAACACCGGGGAGCTGTTTTTT. It is translated as CASSVAGGGNTGELFF.

V gene TRBV5-4 combines with J gene TRBJ2-7; no clear D. From germline, CDR1 is SGHNT and CDR2 YYREEE (reference sequence). The CDR3 has 12 residues. The V end lost 4 bases, the J end lost 0 bases, and 5 bases lay between the germline ends. For the CDR3, the DNA is TGTGCCAGCAGCCCGAGCTCCTACGAGCAGTACTTC. Translation: CASSPSSYEQYF.

The V and J genes are TRBV11-1 and TRBJ2-1; 8 nucleotides align to TRBD2. Unmatched junction bases numbered 6, after V lost 5 bases and J lost 3 bases. Germline V CDR1 and CDR2: SGHAT, FQDESV (reference sequence). This CDR3 has 15 amino acids. In DNA, the CDR3 is TGTGCCAGCAGCCTCATCGGGACTAGCTACAATGAGCAGTTCTTC. Protein: CASSLIGTSYNEQFF.

The gene calls are TRBV6-2 or TRBV6-3 and TRBJ2-3; 8 bases align to TRBD1. This CDR3 is 15 amino acids long. Per germline, CDR1 MNHEY and CDR2 SVGEGT. The junction had 4 bases not matched to a gene; V was cut back by 2 bases and J by 3 bases. Here the CDR3 DNA reads TGTGCCAGCAGTTACGCACAGGGGGAAACAGATACGCAGTATTTT. Protein product: CASSYAQGETDTQYF.

The rearrangement uses TRBV19 and TRBJ1-1, with a weak D call TRBD1 (5 bases). The CDR3 length is 15 residues. CDR1 is LNHDA, CDR2 SQIVND, per germline (reference sequence). V lost 5 bases to trimming and J lost 5 bases, with 18 bases between them. This chain's CDR3 is CASSPFGGYPTEAFF. The CDR3 DNA is TGTGCCAGTAGTCCCTTCGGGGGGTATCCAACTGAAGCTTTCTTT.

V is TRBV19 and J is TRBJ2-7; TRBD1 agrees at 7 bases. This CDR3 has 14 amino acids. V shed 5 bases and J 7 bases; nucleotides not matched to a gene: 11. Germline V CDR1 and CDR2: LNHDA, SQIVND (reference sequence). CDR3 DNA: TGTGCCAGTAGTCCCCGGGACAGTCGATCGGAGCAGTACTTC. It yields the protein CASSPRDSRSEQYF.

V usage is TRBV3-1 (or the pseudogene TRBV3-2) and J usage is TRBJ1-1, with a possible D match to TRBD1 (6 bases). V was shortened by 0 bases and J by 1 base, with 6 bases between the two germline ends. Germline loops: CDR1 LGHDT, CDR2 YNNKEL (reference sequence). The CDR3 contains 14 residues. The CDR3 is CASSQEQGNTEAFF. CDR3 coding DNA: TGTGCCAGCAGCCAAGAACAGGGGAACACTGAAGCTTTCTTT.

The chain combines TRBV19 with TRBJ2-1, with unresolved D. Trimming left V 7 bases short and J 4 bases short, with 11 bases between. The germline V gene has CDR1 LNHDA and CDR2 SQIVND (reference sequence). CDR3 size: 13 residues. The CDR3 DNA reads as TGTGCCAGTAATCAAGGAGTGTACAATGAGCAGTTCTTC. Translating gives CASNQGVYNEQFF.

This chain uses TRBV18 with TRBJ2-6; a weak D match, TRBD2 (6 bases). V lost 6 bases and J lost 4, with 10 bases in between. Germline values: CDR1 KGHSH, CDR2 LQKENI. CDR3 length: 14 residues. The CDR3 DNA is TGTGCCAGCTCGGAGGGATTAGGGGCCAACGTCCTGACTTTC. It is translated as CASSEGLGANVLTF.

This clone was found once. The gene calls are TRBV19 and TRBJ2-6; D is unclear. V was trimmed by 3 bases and J by 0 bases, leaving 9 bases between them. Germline CDR1 and CDR2: LNHDA and SQIVND (reference sequence). The CDR3 sequence is 16 residues long. The CDR3 region has the DNA TGTGCCAGTAGTATGAGAGAGAGCTCTGGGGCCAACGTCCTGACTTTC. Protein product: CASSMRESSGANVLTF. Variable domain in full (rest from reference TRBV19 and TRBJ2-6): DGGITQSPKYLFRKEGQNVTLSCEQNLNHDAMYWYRQDPGQGLRLIYYSQIVNDFQKGDIAEGYSVSREKKESFPLTVTSAQKNPTAFYLCASSMRESSGANVLTFGAGSRLTVL.

This clone has more than one count but fewer than ten. The chain is built from TRBV9 and TRBJ2-7; 10 nucleotides agree with TRBD1. This CDR3 spans 15 amino acids. Germline CDR1 and CDR2: SGDLS and YYNGEE. Germline trimming cut 0 bases from V and 5 bases from J; bases unmatched to any gene: 5. The CDR3 nucleotides read TGTGCCAGCAGCGTAGAGGGGACAGGGGATGACGAGCAGTACTTC. Its protein product is CASSVEGTGDDEQYF.

The chain joins TRBV30 to TRBJ1-5; TRBD1 matches at 7 bases. J was trimmed by 5 bases and V by 2 bases; bases with no gene match: 9. CDR3 length: 15 residues. The germline CDR1 and CDR2 sequences are GTSNPN and SVGIG (reference sequence). CDR3 DNA: TGTGCCTGGAGTCGTCCAGACAGGGCCGATCAGCCCCAGCATTTT. Amino acid sequence: CAWSRPDRADQPQHF.

The V call is TRBV28, the J call TRBJ2-3, with 11 bases matching TRBD2. The ends lost 6 bases at V and 2 bases at J; junction bases unmatched: 10. Germline assignment: CDR1 MDHEN and CDR2 SYDVKM. The CDR3 spans 17 residues. DNA of the CDR3: TGTGCCAGCAGCGGACCCCGACTAGCGGGATCCACAGATACGCAGTATTTT. Protein product: CASSGPRLAGSTDTQYF.

This clone was observed a handful of times. The J gene is TRBJ1-3, the V gene TRBV7-2; 9 nucleotides align to TRBD1. The germline CDR1 and CDR2 sequences are SGHTA and FQGNSA. V gave up 5 bases and J gave up 6 bases; unmatched junction bases: 5. This CDR3 is built from 14 residues. The CDR3 region has the DNA TGTGCCAGCAGCCAAAACAGGGGGCAAAACACCATATATTTT. It yields the protein CASSQNRGQNTIYF.

CDR3 amino acids: CASSHGLGGVNTEAFF. Written as DNA, the CDR3 is TGCGCCAGCAGCCATGGACTGGGAGGGGTGAACACTGAAGCTTTCTTT. V usage is TRBV5-1 and J usage is TRBJ1-1; TRBD1 is a possible D gene (5 bases). This CDR3 region has 16 residues. CDR1 is SGHRS and CDR2 is YFSETQ in the germline V gene. Trimming removed 4 bases at V and 0 bases at J, with 16 bases between.

V usage is TRBV6-5 and J usage is TRBJ1-1; 7 bases fit TRBD1. CDR3 length: 14 amino acids. With 6 bases clipped from V and 4 bases from J, the junction kept 8 bases outside the gene matches. Germline-derived CDR1 and CDR2 are MNHEY and SVGAGI. The CDR3 region is CASSPDRETTEAFF. For the CDR3, the DNA is TGTGCCAGCAGCCCCGACAGGGAAACCACTGAAGCTTTCTTT.

The gene calls are TRBV15 and TRBJ2-1; 7 bases agree with TRBD2. With 5 bases clipped from V and 3 bases from J, the junction kept 7 bases outside the gene matches. The CDR3 loop spans 15 amino acids. CDR1 LNHNV and CDR2 YYDKDF come from the germline V gene (reference sequence). CDR3 protein: CATSGRAGYYNEQFF. The CDR3 region has the DNA TGTGCCACCAGCGGGAGAGCGGGGTACTACAATGAGCAGTTCTTC.

The rearrangement joins TRBV19 to TRBJ1-1; TRBD1 agrees at 9 bases. This CDR3 has 16 amino acids. Germline-derived CDR1 and CDR2 are LNHDA and SQIVND (reference sequence). V shed 4 bases and J 0 bases; nucleotides not matched to a gene: 6. CDR3 loop: CASSTRTGAMNTEAFF. Written as DNA, the CDR3 is TGTGCCAGTAGTACCCGGACAGGGGCGATGAACACTGAAGCTTTCTTT.

V is TRBV5-1 and J is TRBJ2-5, with D perhaps matching TRBD2 (5 bases). The V and J ends lost 0 bases and 1 base respectively, with 13 bases between them. The CDR3 is 16 amino acids. Germline V CDR1 and CDR2: SGHRS, YFSETQ. In DNA, the CDR3 is TGCGCCAGCAGCTTGGCTTATACTCGGGGCCAAGAGACCCAGTACTTC. This encodes CASSLAYTRGQETQYF.

The chain employs TRBV12-5 and TRBJ2-5; D gene ambiguous. V was trimmed by 6 bases and J by 4 bases, leaving 6 bases between them. Germline V gene lookup returns CDR1 LGHNT and CDR2 FRNRAP. This CDR3 has 11 amino acids. CDR3 sequence: CASGRLETQYF. The CDR3 DNA reads TGTGCTAGTGGACGACTAGAGACCCAGTACTTC. The whole variable domain, filled in from reference TRBV12-5 and TRBJ2-5, reads DARVTQTPRHKVTEMGQEVTMRCQPILGHNTVFWYRQTMMQGLELLAYFRNRAPLDDSGMPKDRFSAEMPDATLATLKIQPSEPRDSAVYFCASGRLETQYFGPGTRLLVL.

The chain recombines TRBV30 with TRBJ2-2; 9 bases fit TRBD1. The ends lost 4 bases at V and 5 bases at J; junction bases unmatched: 14. The CDR3 is 17 amino acids. Germline V gene data show CDR1 as GTSNPN and CDR2 as SVGIG (reference sequence). In DNA form, the CDR3 reads TGTGCCTGGACTAATAAGACAGGACAGGGGAGGACCGGGGAGCTGTTTTTT. Amino acid sequence: CAWTNKTGQGRTGELFF.

This chain links TRBV5-1 with TRBJ1-6; D may be TRBD1 (5 bases). V shed 0 bases and J shed 7 bases, with 8 bases lying between them. Germline V gene data show CDR1 as SGHRS and CDR2 as YFSETQ. This CDR3 is 14 amino acids long. The CDR3 spells CASSLAQANSPLHF. CDR3 nucleotides: TGCGCCAGCAGCTTGGCACAGGCGAATTCACCCCTCCACTTT.